The 31 T cell receptor beta chains reported below all come from one sample, sequenced in a study of blood T cell repertoires in COVID-19. Only in-frame clones appear in the TCRdb table, and some are missing; sequencing was by immunoSEQ multiplex PCR. Altogether more than 200,000 clones are present, approximately 90% being singletons, with the ten largest covering roughly 4%. Material for sequencing was PBMCs or T cells enriched from blood (not recorded which). The receptors derive from a woman aged 25 to 39 who had recovered from COVID-19.

V and J are TRBV2 and TRBJ1-2, with a tentative D call TRBD1 (6 bases). The CDR3 runs 14 residues. Per germline, CDR1 SNHLY and CDR2 FYNNEI. The V end was cut by 2 bases, the J end by 8 bases, with 15 bases between. This CDR3 is CASSENWQGRGYTF. The CDR3 DNA reads as TGTGCCAGCAGTGAAAACTGGCAGGGGCGCGGCTACACCTTC.

The rearrangement uses TRBV7-9 and TRBJ2-3; 7 bases are shared with TRBD1. With V trimmed by 1 base and J by 4 bases, 2 bases remained unmatched. Germline CDR1 reads SEHNR; CDR2 reads FQNEAQ (reference sequence). The CDR3 has 14 residues. CDR3 sequence (DNA): TGTGCCAGCAGCTTAGTGCAGGGGGCAGATACGCAGTATTTT. Protein product: CASSLVQGADTQYF. Full variable domain (remainder filled in from reference TRBV7-9 and TRBJ2-3): DTGVSQNPRHKITKRGQNVTFRCDPISEHNRLYWYRQTLGQGPEFLTYFQNEAQLEKSRLLSDRFSAERPKGSFSTLEIQRTEQGDSAMYLCASSLVQGADTQYFGPGTRLTVL.

The chain recombines TRBV12-3 or TRBV12-4 with TRBJ1-1; D is undetermined. V dropped 8 bases and J dropped 7 bases, with 17 bases sitting between them. The CDR3 sequence is 13 residues long. In nucleotides, the CDR3 is TGTGCCAGCGTTATGAGGGAAAGGGATGAAGCTTTCTTT. This encodes CASVMRERDEAFF.

The chain uses TRBV19 and TRBJ1-2; possibly TRBD1 for D (6 bases). The CDR3 is made up of 15 amino acids. Trimming stripped 5 bases from V and 4 bases from J, with 17 bases between. CDR1 and CDR2 (germline): LNHDA, SQIVND (reference sequence). CDR3 loop: CASSSSNREGYGYTF. CDR3 nucleotides: TGTGCCAGTAGTTCCTCCAACAGGGAGGGCTATGGCTACACCTTC.

The table lists this clone with a count of one. The chain combines TRBV2 with TRBJ1-2, with D maybe TRBD1 (5 bases). Germline loops: CDR1 SNHLY, CDR2 FYNNEI. The CDR3 sequence is 17 residues long. V dropped 3 bases and J dropped 1 base, with 18 bases sitting between them. The CDR3 here is CASSDNSWGSYNYGYTF. CDR3 nucleotides: TGTGCCAGCAGTGATAATTCTTGGGGCAGCTATAACTATGGCTACACCTTC.

J is TRBJ1-1 and V is TRBV25-1, with D unresolved. Germline V gene sequence: CDR1 MGHDK, CDR2 SYGVNS. Trimming pared 3 bases from V and 0 bases from J, leaving 8 bases between. The CDR3 length is 14 residues. CDR3 sequence (DNA): TGTGCCAGCAGTGACTCTAGCTTGAACACTGAAGCTTTCTTT. It specifies CASSDSSLNTEAFF.

The genes are TRBV2 and TRBJ2-1; D is perhaps TRBD1 (5 bases). The CDR3 covers 16 residues. V lost 3 bases and J 8 bases, leaving 20 bases between the germline ends. CDR1 is SNHLY and CDR2 is FYNNEI in the germline V gene. CDR3 residues: CASSDLGQVMFDEQFF. The DNA of the CDR3 is TGTGCCAGCAGTGATCTGGGGCAGGTGATGTTTGATGAGCAGTTCTTC.

V usage is TRBV27 and J usage is TRBJ2-5; TRBD2 is a possible D gene (6 bases). The germline V and J ends were trimmed by 5 bases and 7 bases, with 26 bases remaining between them. The CDR3 loop spans 17 amino acids. Germline lookup yields CDR1 MNHEY and CDR2 SMNVEV (reference sequence). DNA of the CDR3: TGTGCCAGCAGTATAACCTTTGATGATACCGGGAGTGGGACCCAGTACTTC. Residues: CASSITFDDTGSGTQYF.

The chain uses TRBV5-4 and TRBJ2-1, with 8 positions matching TRBD1. The V segment lost 3 bases and the J segment 8 bases; nucleotides outside the gene matches: 7. The germline V gene has CDR1 SGHNT and CDR2 YYREEE (reference sequence). The CDR3 contains 14 residues. Written as DNA, the CDR3 is TGTGCCAGCAGCTCACCAGGGGGCTGGGATGAGCAGTTCTTC. Its translation is CASSSPGGWDEQFF.

This rearrangement joins TRBV6-2 or TRBV6-3 to TRBJ1-1, with 8 bases aligning to TRBD1. The germline CDR1 and CDR2 sequences are MNHEY and SVGEGT. CDR3 length: 16 amino acids. Trimming removed 4 bases from V and 5 bases from J; junction bases left unmatched: 12. CDR3 region: CASSFTPQGARTEAFF. The CDR3 region has the DNA TGTGCCAGCAGTTTTACACCTCAGGGGGCTCGGACTGAAGCTTTCTTT.

The gene calls are TRBV7-2 and TRBJ2-2, with TRBD1 identical over 7 bases. The CDR3 spans 15 residues. The trim removed 2 bases at V and 6 bases at J, leaving 6 bases unmatched. Looked up from germline, CDR1 is SGHTA and CDR2 is FQGNSA. CDR3 nucleotides: TGTGCCAGCAGCTTAAGACAGGGATTGGCCGGGGAGCTGTTTTTT. It specifies CASSLRQGLAGELFF.

The CDR3 nucleotides read TGTGCCAGCAGTTACGGGTTTGGGAGGGATAACTATGGCTACACCTTC. Translating gives CASSYGFGRDNYGYTF. The rearrangement joins TRBV6-5 to TRBJ1-2; D not resolved. CDR1 is MNHEY and CDR2 is SVGAGI in the germline V gene. V lost 2 bases and J 1 base, leaving 14 bases between the germline ends. The CDR3 sequence is 16 residues long.

The chain couples TRBV28 to TRBJ1-1; 7 nucleotides line up with TRBD1. V lost 7 bases and J lost 10; bases outside the gene matches: 9. Germline CDR1 reads MDHEN; CDR2 reads SYDVKM. The CDR3 is made up of 12 amino acids. The CDR3 here is CASKAQPGGAFF. The DNA for the CDR3 is TGTGCCAGCAAAGCTCAACCAGGGGGAGCTTTCTTT.

The chain couples TRBV5-4 to TRBJ2-7, with 8 positions matching TRBD2. Germline values: CDR1 SGHNT, CDR2 YYREEE (reference sequence). This CDR3 is 14 amino acids long. The ends lost 9 bases at V and 6 bases at J; junction bases unmatched: 14. The CDR3 is CATQGASGRGEQYF. In DNA, the CDR3 is TGTGCCACCCAAGGAGCGAGCGGGAGAGGCGAGCAGTACTTC.

The chain uses TRBV19 and TRBJ2-1; 7 nucleotides agree with TRBD1. The V gene end was trimmed by 3 bases and the J gene end by 2 bases; junction bases not matched to a gene: 4. The CDR3 has 15 amino acids. The germline CDR1 and CDR2 sequences are LNHDA and SQIVND (reference sequence). The chain's CDR3 is CASSIDREAYNEQFF. The CDR3 DNA is TGTGCCAGTAGTATCGACAGGGAAGCCTACAATGAGCAGTTCTTC. Supplemented by reference TRBV19 and TRBJ2-1, the full variable domain reads DGGITQSPKYLFRKEGQNVTLSCEQNLNHDAMYWYRQDPGQGLRLIYYSQIVNDFQKGDIAEGYSVSREKKESFPLTVTSAQKNPTAFYLCASSIDREAYNEQFFGPGTRLTVL.

The chain couples TRBV19 to TRBJ1-1; D is unclear. The CDR3 contains 14 residues. Trimming left V 2 bases short and J 1 base short, with 8 bases between. Germline V CDR1 and CDR2: LNHDA, SQIVND (reference sequence). The CDR3 protein is CASSISRGNTEAFF. CDR3 in DNA: TGTGCCAGTAGTATATCGCGAGGGAACACTGAAGCTTTCTTT. Variable domain in full (rest from reference TRBV19 and TRBJ1-1): DGGITQSPKYLFRKEGQNVTLSCEQNLNHDAMYWYRQDPGQGLRLIYYSQIVNDFQKGDIAEGYSVSREKKESFPLTVTSAQKNPTAFYLCASSISRGNTEAFFGQGTRLTVV.

The V call is TRBV28, the J call TRBJ2-1, with no clear D. V shed 3 bases and J shed 4 bases, with 7 bases lying between them. CDR1 and CDR2 from the germline V gene are MDHEN and SYDVKM. The CDR3 covers 13 residues. The CDR3 loop reads CASSFPSYNEQFF. The DNA of the CDR3 is TGTGCCAGCAGTTTCCCCAGTTACAATGAGCAGTTCTTC.

In its sample, this clone was seen once. J is TRBJ1-4 and V is TRBV11-2; 7 bases fit TRBD1. The CDR3 loop spans 15 amino acids. The ends lost 5 bases at V and 7 bases at J; junction bases unmatched: 10. Germline loops: CDR1 SGHAT, CDR2 FQNNGV. The DNA for the CDR3 is TGTGCCAGCAGCACAGGGGCAGGGTCTGGTGAAAAACTGTTTTTT. Protein sequence: CASSTGAGSGEKLFF.

This rearrangement joins TRBV5-1 to TRBJ1-1; 7 bases align to TRBD1. Germline trimming cut 2 bases from V and 6 bases from J; bases unmatched to any gene: 19. The CDR3 spans 18 residues. CDR1 and CDR2 (germline): SGHRS, YFSETQ. The CDR3 here is CASSFTPTGRIASAEAFF. CDR3 in DNA: TGCGCCAGCAGCTTCACGCCGACAGGGCGGATAGCGAGCGCTGAAGCTTTCTTT.

This chain connects TRBV9 to TRBJ2-7; 7 bases agree with TRBD1. Trimming removed 3 bases from V and 3 bases from J; junction bases left unmatched: 12. Germline CDR1 is SGDLS and CDR2 is YYNGEE. CDR3 length: 16 residues. Here the CDR3 reads CASSATGKGLLYEQYF. DNA for the CDR3: TGTGCCAGCAGCGCGACAGGGAAGGGGTTGCTCTACGAGCAGTACTTC.

The genes are TRBV28 and TRBJ2-5, with TRBD1 matching 8 bases. V shed 2 bases and J 6 bases; nucleotides not matched to a gene: 14. The V gene's germline CDR1 is MDHEN and CDR2 SYDVKM. CDR3 size: 17 residues. CDR3 amino acids: CASSLNLISGGAKTQYF. The CDR3 coding sequence is TGTGCCAGCAGTTTAAATCTTATATCAGGGGGCGCGAAGACCCAGTACTTC.

The chain has TRBV24-1 and TRBJ2-7; D possibly corresponds to TRBD1 (7 bases). This CDR3 comprises 15 residues. Trimming took off 3 bases at V and 1 base at J, with 12 bases between the two ends. Germline V gene sequence: CDR1 KGHDR, CDR2 SFDVKD. The CDR3 is CATSDPSGGSYEQYF. CDR3 nucleotide sequence: TGTGCCACCAGTGATCCCTCAGGGGGGTCCTACGAGCAGTACTTC.

The table lists this clone with a count of one. This sequence joins TRBV11-2 and TRBJ1-3; D is ambiguous. Looked up from germline, CDR1 is SGHAT and CDR2 is FQNNGV. The CDR3 has 18 amino acids. V lost 5 bases and J 1 base, leaving 21 bases between the germline ends. The CDR3 nucleotides read TGTGCCAGCAGCCTATCCGGACTGCGTTCTAAGTCTGGAAACACCATATATTTT. It encodes CASSLSGLRSKSGNTIYF. Full variable domain (outside the CDR3, taken from reference TRBV11-2 and TRBJ1-3): EAGVAQSPRYKIIEKRQSVAFWCNPISGHATLYWYQQILGQGPKLLIQFQNNGVVDDSQLPKDRFSAERLKGVDSTLKIQPAKLEDSAVYLCASSLSGLRSKSGNTIYFGEGSWLTVV.

J is TRBJ2-6 and V is TRBV18; 10 bases align to TRBD1. Germline CDR1 and CDR2: KGHSH and LQKENI. V lost 0 bases, J lost 2 bases, and 4 bases stayed unmatched. The CDR3 consists of 18 residues. Here the CDR3 DNA reads TGTGCCAGCTCACCACCGGGACAGGGGTCCCCTGGGGCCAACGTCCTGACTTTC. Its protein product is CASSPPGQGSPGANVLTF.

The CDR3 DNA reads as TGTGCCAGCAGCTTGGGTAGTAGCGGAGACACCGGGGAGCTGTTTTTT. This translates into CASSLGSSGDTGELFF. This chain links TRBV5-4 with TRBJ2-2; D is perhaps TRBD2 (6 bases). CDR3 size: 16 residues. Germline V lookup: CDR1 SGHNT, CDR2 YYREEE (reference sequence). V was pared by 0 bases and J by 3 bases, with 12 bases between.

The CDR3 region is CASSSRGTEAFF. In nucleotides, the CDR3 is TGTGCCAGCAGCTCCAGGGGCACTGAAGCTTTCTTT. The rearrangement links TRBV7-9 to TRBJ1-1, with D maybe TRBD1 (6 bases). Germline CDR1 and CDR2: SEHNR and FQNEAQ (reference sequence). Between the trimmed V and J ends, which lost 4 bases and 4 bases, there was a span of 7 bases. CDR3 size: 12 residues.

This chain links TRBV28 with TRBJ1-1, with D tentatively TRBD1 (6 bases). The CDR3 loop spans 13 amino acids. V gave up 2 bases and J gave up 8 bases, with 12 bases separating them. The germline CDR1 and CDR2 sequences are MDHEN and SYDVKM. CDR3 loop: CASSLPDSREAFF. The CDR3 region has the DNA TGTGCCAGCAGTTTACCGGACAGTAGAGAAGCTTTCTTT.

This clone has only one observation. This chain uses TRBV5-1 with TRBJ1-1; a weak D match, TRBD1 (5 bases). This CDR3 has 14 residues. The ends were cut back, 0 bases at V and 1 base at J, with 7 bases in the middle. Germline V gives CDR1 SGHRS, CDR2 YFSETQ. The CDR3 region has the DNA TGCGCCAGCAGCTTGGTTGGGGCGAACACTGAAGCTTTCTTT. Its translation: CASSLVGANTEAFF.

This rearrangement joins TRBV5-1 to TRBJ2-3, with 12 bases matching TRBD2. The length of the CDR3 is 16 residues. The germline CDR1 and CDR2 sequences are SGHRS and YFSETQ. V gave up 2 bases and J gave up 2 bases; unmatched junction bases: 3. CDR3 nucleotide sequence: TGCGCCAGCAGCTTAGGACTAGCGGGGTTCACAGATACGCAGTATTTT. It is translated as CASSLGLAGFTDTQYF.

The V call is TRBV7-2, the J call TRBJ2-1, with 9 bases that match TRBD2. This CDR3 is built from 18 residues. V lost 2 bases and J lost 5; bases outside the gene matches: 13. Germline CDR1 reads SGHTA; CDR2 reads FQGNSA. The CDR3: CASSLTSSRGRGNNEQFF. The CDR3 nucleotides are TGTGCCAGCAGCTTAACCTCCTCGCGCGGGAGGGGAAACAATGAGCAGTTCTTC.

The chain carries TRBV4-1 and TRBJ2-1, with a weak D call TRBD2 (5 bases). Trimming left V 4 bases short and J 6 bases short, with 22 bases between. Germline-derived CDR1 and CDR2 are MGHRA and YSYEKL. CDR3 length: 17 amino acids. In DNA form, the CDR3 reads TGCGCCAGCAGCCCTTCCTTAGCGCCCCGTACCTTCAATGAGCAGTTCTTC. Residues: CASSPSLAPRTFNEQFF.